This T cell receptor beta chain was obtained from a study of patients and donors after allogeneic stem cell transplantation. The CDR3 is 11 residues long. Each CDR3 protein is one row after TCRdb ran MiXCR on the RT-PCR reads. The table has some 880,000 distinct CDR3 sequences, about a sixth seen once. The rearrangement joins TRBV21-1 to TRBJ2-3; TRBD2, the D gene given by the table, was not confirmed from the DNA. TRBV21-1 is classified as a pseudogene. The material sequenced was blood, either unsorted or a sorted T cell fraction (not recorded which). This TCR was recovered from a human donor who was either an allogeneic HSCT recipient or a stem cell or donor lymphocyte infusion donor (not recorded which). It is not recorded whose cells these are; they may come from a transplant donor. Here the CDR3 reads CAREGRNTQYF. The DNA for the CDR3 is TGTGCACGAGAGGGCCGTAATACGCAGTATTTT.